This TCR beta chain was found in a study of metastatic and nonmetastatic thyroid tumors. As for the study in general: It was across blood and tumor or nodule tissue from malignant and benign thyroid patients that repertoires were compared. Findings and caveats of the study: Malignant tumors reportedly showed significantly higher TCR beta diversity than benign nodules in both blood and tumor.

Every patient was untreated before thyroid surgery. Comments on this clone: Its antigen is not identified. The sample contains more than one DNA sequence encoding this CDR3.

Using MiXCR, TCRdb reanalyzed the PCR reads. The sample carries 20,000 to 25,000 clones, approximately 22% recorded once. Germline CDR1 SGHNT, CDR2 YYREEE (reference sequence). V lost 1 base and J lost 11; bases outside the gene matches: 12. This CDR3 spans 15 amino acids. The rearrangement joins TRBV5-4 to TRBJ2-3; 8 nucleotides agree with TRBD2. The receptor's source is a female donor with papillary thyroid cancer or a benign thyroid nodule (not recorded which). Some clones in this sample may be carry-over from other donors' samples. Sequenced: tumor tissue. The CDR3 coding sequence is TGTGCCAGCAGCTTGTTTAGCGGGAAGAATAGGGGGCAGTATTTT. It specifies CASSLFSGKNRGQYF.